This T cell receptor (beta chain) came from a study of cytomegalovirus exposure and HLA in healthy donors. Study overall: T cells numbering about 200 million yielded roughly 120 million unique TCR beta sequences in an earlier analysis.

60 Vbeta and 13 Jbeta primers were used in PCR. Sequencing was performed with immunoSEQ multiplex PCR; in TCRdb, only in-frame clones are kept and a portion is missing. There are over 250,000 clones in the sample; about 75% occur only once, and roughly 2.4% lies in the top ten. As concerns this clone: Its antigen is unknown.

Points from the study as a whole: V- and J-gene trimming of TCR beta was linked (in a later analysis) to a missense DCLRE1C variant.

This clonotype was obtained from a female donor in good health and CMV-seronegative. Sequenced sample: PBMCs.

CDR3 sequence (DNA): TGTGCCAGCAGTCGTCCGGGGGGGATTAACACTGAAGCTTTCTTT. It translates to CASSRPGGINTEAFF. The chain has TRBV28 and TRBJ1-1; perhaps TRBD1 as D (5 bases). This CDR3 spans 15 amino acids. Looked up from germline, CDR1 is MDHEN and CDR2 is SYDVKM. Trimming left V 5 bases short and J 2 bases short, with 15 bases between. The whole variable domain, filled in from reference TRBV28 and TRBJ1-1, reads DVKVTQSSRYLVKRTGEKVFLECVQDMDHENMFWYRQDPGLGLRLIYFSYDVKMKEKGDIPEGYSVSREKKERFSLILESASTNQTSMYLCASSRPGGINTEAFFGQGTRLTVV.